This TCR beta chain was sequenced in a study of blood T cells in healthy people across ages. A second PCR of roughly 7 to 11 cycles used a sample-barcoded 5' primer and a J-beta primer mix. TCRdb reprocessed the 5' RACE reads with MiXCR, giving one entry per CDR3 protein. The repertoire holds 850,000 to 1,300,000 distinct CDR3 sequences, with 40% to 50% as singletons. V was clipped by 0 bases and J by 13 bases; unmatched bases: 16. CDR3 length: 17 residues. The V gene's germline CDR1 is SNHLY and CDR2 FYNNEI. This receptor was taken from an older woman in good health. The chain employs TRBV2 and TRBJ2-1; 9 bases are shared with TRBD1. The sample was blood. CDR3 bases: TGTGCCAGCAGTGAAGCCGTCGGGACAGGGTACCAAGAGACCCAGTTCTTC. Its translation: CASSEAVGTGYQETQFF.